The source of this TCR beta chain is a study of glioma-infiltrating T cells. A remark on this clonotype: Its antigen is as yet unknown.

Using RNA template, CDR3s of TCR alpha and beta were amplified with iRepertoire arm-PCR. One-step reverse transcription and amplification started from approximately 100-400 ng of tissue mRNA or PBMC total RNA. TCRdb re-called the multiplex PCR reads with MiXCR, one entry per CDR3 protein. The table lists about 140,000 distinct CDR3 sequences, around 40% of them singletons, with 15% to 25% in the top ten. Trimming removed 2 bases from V and 10 bases from J; junction bases left unmatched: 9. CDR3 length equals 15 residues. In germline, CDR1 is MNHNS, CDR2 SASEGT. Broader study findings: CDR3 overlap between tissue and blood was very small. Non-neoplastic patients had below-expected tissue-blood divergence, while all gliomas exceeded expectation.

This rearrangement joins TRBV6-1 to TRBJ2-7, with 12 bases identical to TRBD1. The TCR sequence derives from a human donor with low-grade glioma or glioblastoma, undergoing nonglioma brain surgery, or in good health (not recorded which). Sequencing was performed on glioma tissue, nonneoplastic brain tissue, or PBMCs (not recorded which). CDR3 sequence: CASSELGGTGGEQYF. The CDR3 DNA follows: TGTGCCAGCAGTGAACTAGGAGGGACAGGGGGCGAACAGTACTTC.